The subject of this entry is one TCR beta chain. No antigen is known for it. The sample originates from a study of shared clonotypes between healthy human individuals. Study-wide results and caveats: Non-shared clonotypes had lower generation probabilities than those shared by all four donors.

Germline loops: CDR1 SSHAT, CDR2 FNYEAQ (reference sequence). Losses at the gene ends were 6 bases for V and 9 bases for J; bases not matched to a gene: 5. CDR3 length equals 13 residues. The data were produced by immunoSEQ multiplex PCR, yet TCRdb's version contains in-frame clones alone and is incomplete. This table holds approximately 620,000 clones, approximately 97% found once. The chain recombines TRBV7-7 with TRBJ2-1, with 10 bases aligning to TRBD2. Sequenced: naive CD4+ T cells sorted from blood. As to subset: CD45RA+ positively selected. The origin of this receptor is a woman aged 30 to 39 in good health. The CDR3, as DNA: TGTGCCAGCAGACCTAGCGGGAGCATTGAGCAGTTCTTC. Encoded protein: CASRPSGSIEQFF.